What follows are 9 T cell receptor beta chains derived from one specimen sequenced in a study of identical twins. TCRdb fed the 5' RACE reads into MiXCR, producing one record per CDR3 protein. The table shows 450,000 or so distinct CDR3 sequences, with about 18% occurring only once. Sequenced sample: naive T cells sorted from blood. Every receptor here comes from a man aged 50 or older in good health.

The CDR3 sequence is CASRQTAGNYEQYF. In DNA form, the CDR3 reads TGTGCCAGCAGACAGACCGCGGGGAATTACGAGCAGTACTTC. This rearrangement joins TRBV3-1 to TRBJ2-7; the D gene is possibly TRBD2 (6 bases). Looked up from germline, CDR1 is LGHDT and CDR2 is YNNKEL (reference sequence). The CDR3 length is 14 residues. V lost 6 bases and J lost 4, with 16 bases in between.

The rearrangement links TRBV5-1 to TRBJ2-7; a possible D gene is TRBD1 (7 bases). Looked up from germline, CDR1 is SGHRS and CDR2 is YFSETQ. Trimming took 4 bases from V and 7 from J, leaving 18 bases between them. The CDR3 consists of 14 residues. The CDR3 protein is CASSGGTDPPEQYF. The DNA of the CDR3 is TGCGCCAGCAGCGGGGGGACAGATCCTCCGGAGCAGTACTTC.

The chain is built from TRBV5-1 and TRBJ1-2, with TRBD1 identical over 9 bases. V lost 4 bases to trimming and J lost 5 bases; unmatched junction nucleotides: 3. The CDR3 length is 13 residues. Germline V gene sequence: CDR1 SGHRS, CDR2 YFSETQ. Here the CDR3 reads CASSVDRGYGYTF. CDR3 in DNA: TGCGCCAGCAGCGTCGACAGGGGGTATGGCTACACCTTC.

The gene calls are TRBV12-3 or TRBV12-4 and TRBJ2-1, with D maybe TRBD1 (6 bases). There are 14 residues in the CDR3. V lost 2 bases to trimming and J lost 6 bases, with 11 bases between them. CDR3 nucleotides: TGTGCCAGCAGTTTACCTAAACAGGGCAATGAGCAGTTCTTC. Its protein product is CASSLPKQGNEQFF.

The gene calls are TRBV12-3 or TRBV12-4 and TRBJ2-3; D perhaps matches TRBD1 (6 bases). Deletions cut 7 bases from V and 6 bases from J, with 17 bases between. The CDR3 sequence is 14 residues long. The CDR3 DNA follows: TGTGCCAGCACGCCAGGGGAGTTCCCGGATACGCAGTATTTT. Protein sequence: CASTPGEFPDTQYF.

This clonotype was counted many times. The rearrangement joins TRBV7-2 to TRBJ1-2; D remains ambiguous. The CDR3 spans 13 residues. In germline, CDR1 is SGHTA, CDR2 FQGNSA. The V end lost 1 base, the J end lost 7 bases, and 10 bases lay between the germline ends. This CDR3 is CASSLGVGSGYTF. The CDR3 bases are TGTGCCAGCAGCTTAGGAGTGGGGTCTGGCTACACCTTC.

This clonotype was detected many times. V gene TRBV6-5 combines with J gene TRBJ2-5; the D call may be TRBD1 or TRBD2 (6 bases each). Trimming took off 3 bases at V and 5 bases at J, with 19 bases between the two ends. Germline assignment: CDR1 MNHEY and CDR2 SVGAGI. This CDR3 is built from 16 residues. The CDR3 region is CASSYIGQSGTETQYF. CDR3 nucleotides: TGTGCCAGCAGTTATATAGGACAGTCTGGGACTGAGACCCAGTACTTC.

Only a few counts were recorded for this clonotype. In DNA, the CDR3 is TGTGCCAGCAGCGTAGGGGCCCCCACCTACGAGCAGTACTTC. It specifies CASSVGAPTYEQYF. V usage is TRBV9 and J usage is TRBJ2-7; the D is unclear. V was cut by 0 bases and J by 2 bases, with 9 bases left in between. This CDR3 contains 14 residues. Per germline, CDR1 SGDLS and CDR2 YYNGEE.

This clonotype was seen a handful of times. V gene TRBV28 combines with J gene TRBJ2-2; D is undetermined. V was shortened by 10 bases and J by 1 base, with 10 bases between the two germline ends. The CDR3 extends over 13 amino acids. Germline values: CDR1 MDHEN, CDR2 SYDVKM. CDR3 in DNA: TGTGCCACCGTTGGTAGGAACACCGGGGAGCTGTTTTTT. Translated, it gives CATVGRNTGELFF.